The TCR beta chain described here comes from a study of cytomegalovirus exposure and HLA in healthy donors. The J segment lost 8 bases and the V segment lost 3 bases, leaving 6 bases of the junction unmatched. The CDR3 is 13 amino acids. Germline loops: CDR1 MDHEN, CDR2 SYDVKM. PCR employed 60 Vbeta and 13 Jbeta primers. Data came from immunoSEQ multiplex PCR; TCRdb stores just in-frame clones and leaves some out. The repertoire holds tens of thousands of clones, with about 81% as singletons. V usage is TRBV28 and J usage is TRBJ1-2, with TRBD1 identical over 7 bases. This TCR came from a woman aged 40 to 50 in good health and CMV-seronegative. The sequenced sample consisted of PBMCs. CDR3 in DNA: TGTGCCAGCAGTTTGCAGGGGGTGAAAGGCTACACCTTC. Translation gives CASSLQGVKGYTF.